This TCR beta chain was profiled in a study of Ad26.COV2.S vaccination and SARS-CoV-2 variants. Trimming removed 4 bases at V and 10 bases at J, with 11 bases between. This CDR3 is built from 12 residues. CDR1 MNHEY and CDR2 SMNVEV come from the germline V gene (reference sequence). The treatment was: around 19 received Ad26.COV2.S at low or high dose, single or two shots; 5 received placebo; per-sample allocation not given. Specimen acquisition occurred on day 63 following the initial vaccine or placebo injection. The donor was a Boston adult aged 18-55 years. Libraries were prepared by immunoSEQ multiplex PCR; TCRdb keeps only in-frame clonotypes and omits some of them. Of around 450,000 clones listed, around 89% are singletons.

This chain uses TRBV27 with TRBJ2-1; D gene uncertain. This specimen was peripheral blood, taken in a trial of Ad26.COV2.S vaccine versus placebo. The TCR was taken from a person aged 18-65 years who received the Ad26.COV2.S COVID-19 vaccine or a placebo. The CDR3 spells CASSSGLGEQFF. For the CDR3, the DNA is TGTGCCAGCAGTTCAGGTTTGGGAGAGCAGTTCTTC.